The 29 T cell receptor beta chains below were found in one sample sequenced in a study of blood T cell repertoires in COVID-19. TCRdb keeps only in-frame clones here, not all; method: immunoSEQ multiplex PCR. Of about 53,000 clones in the sample, around four fifths were seen once. What was sequenced was peripheral blood. The receptor set was obtained from an older woman with acute or convalescent COVID-19.

This sequence joins TRBV2 and TRBJ1-5, with 12 bases fitting TRBD1. The V gene end was trimmed by 8 bases and the J gene end by 6 bases; junction bases not matched to a gene: 8. This CDR3 is 15 amino acids long. From germline, CDR1 is SNHLY and CDR2 FYNNEI. Here the CDR3 reads CASGGQGAIIQPQHF. The CDR3 coding sequence is TGTGCCAGCGGGGGACAGGGGGCGATTATTCAGCCCCAGCATTTT.

For this clone: Other DNA sequences in this sample translate to the same CDR3. This chain links TRBV30 with TRBJ1-1; possible D gene TRBD1, 6 bases. V was clipped by 1 base and J by 4 bases, with 13 bases between them. The CDR3 consists of 14 residues. CDR1 is GTSNPN, CDR2 SVGIG, per germline (reference sequence). In DNA, the CDR3 is TGTGCCTGGAGTGGGGGGGGGCGGGGCACTGAAGCTTTCTTT. Its protein is CAWSGGGRGTEAFF.

The chain links TRBV5-6 to TRBJ2-7; TRBD1 agrees at 8 bases. Germline-derived CDR1 and CDR2 are SGHDT and YYEEEE. The V and J ends lost 3 bases and 1 base, in that order; junction bases with no gene match: 12. The CDR3 covers 17 residues. For the CDR3, the DNA is TGTGCCAGCAGCTCGGGGCCTGCGGGACAGGAATCCTACGAGCAGTACTTC. This sequence encodes CASSSGPAGQESYEQYF.

This clone appeared a few times. V gene TRBV28 combines with J gene TRBJ1-3; no reliable D call. Trimming removed 6 bases at V and 8 bases at J, with 11 bases between. CDR3 length equals 12 residues. The germline CDR1 and CDR2 sequences are MDHEN and SYDVKM. The CDR3 reads CASRSQEDTIYF. In DNA, the CDR3 is TGTGCCAGCAGATCTCAGGAGGACACCATATATTTT.

V usage is TRBV4-2 and J usage is TRBJ1-1; D gene uncertain. CDR1 is LGHNA and CDR2 is YNFKEQ in the germline V gene. With 0 bases removed from V and 6 bases from J, the gap between germline ends came to 11 bases. This CDR3 comprises 14 residues. This CDR3 is CASSQDHEVPEAFF. The CDR3 nucleotides read TGTGCCAGCAGCCAAGATCACGAGGTCCCTGAAGCTTTCTTT.

This chain connects TRBV20-1 to TRBJ2-7; TRBD2 matches at 7 bases. Germline-derived CDR1 and CDR2 are DFQATT and SNEGSKA (reference sequence). CDR3 size: 14 residues. V was pared by 3 bases and J by 3 bases, with 8 bases of the junction left unmatched. The CDR3 is CSASPSGANYEQYF. CDR3 DNA: TGCAGTGCTAGTCCAAGCGGGGCTAACTACGAGCAGTACTTC.

The CDR3 protein is CATKPATSLGTDTQYF. The CDR3, as DNA: TGTGCCACCAAGCCGGCGACTAGCCTGGGGACAGATACGCAGTATTTT. This rearrangement joins TRBV3-1 (or the pseudogene TRBV3-2) to TRBJ2-3; 7 bases agree with TRBD2. V was clipped by 10 bases and J by 3 bases; unmatched bases: 16. CDR3 length equals 16 residues. Germline V gene sequence: CDR1 LGHDT, CDR2 YNNKEL (reference sequence).

The chain recombines TRBV15 with TRBJ2-1, with TRBD2 matching over 14 bases. With 3 bases clipped from V and 9 bases from J, the junction kept 7 bases outside the gene matches. Germline CDR1 is LNHNV and CDR2 is YYDKDF (reference sequence). This CDR3 spans 16 amino acids. In nucleotides, the CDR3 is TGTGCCACCAGCAGGGGGACTAGCGGGAGTATTGGTGAGCAGTTCTTC. Translation: CATSRGTSGSIGEQFF.

J is TRBJ1-1 and V is TRBV7-9; possibly TRBD1 for D (6 bases). The CDR3 is 14 amino acids. Germline V CDR1 and CDR2: SEHNR, FQNEAQ (reference sequence). With 4 bases removed from V and 0 bases from J, the gap between germline ends came to 9 bases. CDR3 sequence (DNA): TGTGCCAGCAGCTGGGACATCATGAACACTGAAGCTTTCTTT. As protein: CASSWDIMNTEAFF.

This rearrangement joins TRBV5-4 to TRBJ2-2, with 12 bases lining up with TRBD2. V was pared by 0 bases and J by 7 bases, with 7 bases of the junction left unmatched. Germline values: CDR1 SGHNT, CDR2 YYREEE (reference sequence). This CDR3 region has 17 residues. The CDR3 reads CASSLGLAGALSGELFF. The CDR3, as DNA: TGTGCCAGCAGCTTGGGACTAGCGGGGGCGCTGAGCGGGGAGCTGTTTTTT.

This chain links TRBV5-1 with TRBJ2-5; D unresolved. From germline, CDR1 is SGHRS and CDR2 YFSETQ. The CDR3 is made up of 13 amino acids. Trimming left V 0 bases short and J 2 bases short, with 5 bases between. This CDR3 reads CASSLDSQETQYF. The CDR3 nucleotides are TGCGCCAGCAGCTTGGACTCGCAAGAGACCCAGTACTTC.

As DNA, the CDR3 is TGTGCCAGCAGCCAACAACAGATAATAGCCTACGAGCAGTACTTC. Translation: CASSQQQIIAYEQYF. V usage is TRBV6-2 or TRBV6-3 and J usage is TRBJ2-7; D call uncertain. The CDR3 has 15 residues. Trimming removed 6 bases from V and 2 bases from J, with 17 bases in between. Germline V CDR1 and CDR2: MNHEY, SVGEGT.

The rearrangement uses TRBV6-1 and TRBJ1-2; D is unclear. The CDR3 is made up of 12 amino acids. Germline CDR1 MNHNS, CDR2 SASEGT. Trimming removed 2 bases at V and 5 bases at J, with 6 bases between. The CDR3 loop is CASSEQVYGYTF. As DNA, the CDR3 is TGTGCCAGCAGTGAACAGGTTTATGGCTACACCTTC.

About this clone: One junction end does not reproduce the germline sequence, and a read error may be involved. The chain recombines TRBV7-7 with TRBJ2-3; the match to TRBD2 covers 9 bases. The CDR3 runs to 16 residues. Per germline, CDR1 SSHAT and CDR2 FNYEAQ (reference sequence). CDR3 DNA sequence: TGTGCTAGCAGCTTAGGGGCTAGCGGGGCCGCAGATACGCAGTATTTT. Its translation is CASSLGASGAADTQYF.

The genes are TRBV30 and TRBJ1-2; TRBD1 aligns across 9 bases. From germline, CDR1 is GTSNPN and CDR2 SVGIG (reference sequence). The V gene end was trimmed by 4 bases and the J gene end by 1 base; junction bases not matched to a gene: 7. The CDR3 length is 15 residues. CDR3 sequence reads: CAWTRRDRDNYGYTF. The CDR3 bases are TGTGCCTGGACCCGCCGGGACAGGGATAACTATGGCTACACCTTC.

J is TRBJ1-2 and V is TRBV28; 7 nucleotides match TRBD1. Germline CDR1 reads MDHEN; CDR2 reads SYDVKM. This CDR3 spans 15 amino acids. J gave up 4 bases and V 7 bases, and 12 bases lay outside the gene matches. Written as DNA, the CDR3 is TGTGCCAGCATCTTAGGGGGGACAGCCCCCTATGGCTACACCTTC. Translated, it gives CASILGGTAPYGYTF.

The rearrangement links TRBV5-1 to TRBJ2-7; 11 nucleotides match TRBD2. V lost 0 bases, J lost 2 bases, and 1 base stayed unmatched. Germline lookup yields CDR1 SGHRS and CDR2 YFSETQ. The CDR3 spans 15 residues. The CDR3 nucleotides read TGCGCCAGCAGCTTGGTACTAGCGGGAGCCTACGAGCAGTACTTC. Protein product: CASSLVLAGAYEQYF.

The chain recombines TRBV14 with TRBJ1-1; TRBD1 might be the D (5 bases). Germline lookup yields CDR1 SGHDN and CDR2 FVKESK. V was shortened by 7 bases and J by 4 bases, with 16 bases between the two germline ends. The CDR3 extends over 14 amino acids. CDR3 in amino acids: CASIWGEDGTEAFF. Here the CDR3 DNA reads TGTGCCAGCATCTGGGGGGAGGATGGCACTGAAGCTTTCTTT.

The V and J genes are TRBV4-1 and TRBJ1-1; D perhaps matches TRBD1 (6 bases). There are 16 residues in the CDR3. Deletions cut 1 base from V and 1 base from J, with 13 bases between. Per the germline V gene, CDR1 is MGHRA and CDR2 is YSYEKL. CDR3 amino acids: CASSQVPTGKNTEAFF. CDR3 nucleotides: TGCGCCAGCAGCCAAGTGCCCACAGGGAAGAACACTGAAGCTTTCTTT.

The chain joins TRBV19 to TRBJ1-5; D is uncertain. The CDR3 spans 12 residues. The germline gives CDR1 LNHDA, CDR2 SQIVND (reference sequence). The germline V and J ends were trimmed by 3 bases and 3 bases, with 3 bases remaining between them. The CDR3 reads CASSIYNQPQHF. DNA of the CDR3: TGTGCCAGTAGTATCTACAATCAGCCCCAGCATTTT. The full variable domain, rest sourced from reference TRBV19 and TRBJ1-5, is DGGITQSPKYLFRKEGQNVTLSCEQNLNHDAMYWYRQDPGQGLRLIYYSQIVNDFQKGDIAEGYSVSREKKESFPLTVTSAQKNPTAFYLCASSIYNQPQHFGDGTRLSIL.

This clone was observed a handful of times. The V call is TRBV7-2, the J call TRBJ1-2, with TRBD1 identical over 12 bases. V shed 6 bases and J 1 base; nucleotides not matched to a gene: 9. From germline, CDR1 is SGHTA and CDR2 FQGNSA. The CDR3 spans 17 residues. In DNA form, the CDR3 reads TGTGCCAGCAGATCAATGGGACAGGGGGCGGGTAACTATGGCTACACCTTC. This sequence encodes CASRSMGQGAGNYGYTF. Drawing the rest from reference TRBV7-2 and TRBJ1-2, the complete variable domain is GAGVSQSPSNKVTEKGKDVELRCDPISGHTALYWYRQSLGQGLEFLIYFQGNSAPDKSGLPSDRFSAERTGGSVSTLTIQRTQQEDSAVYLCASRSMGQGAGNYGYTFGSGTRLTVV.

This clone occurred a few times. The chain couples TRBV7-9 to TRBJ1-4; D gene unclear. In germline, CDR1 is SEHNR, CDR2 FQNEAQ (reference sequence). The CDR3 has 14 residues. The ends were cut back, 1 base at V and 2 bases at J, with 5 bases in the middle. CDR3: CASSLGSTNEKLFF. The CDR3, as DNA: TGTGCCAGCAGCTTAGGTTCTACTAATGAAAAACTGTTTTTT.

The sample holds a few counts of this clone. The chain couples TRBV6-5 to TRBJ1-1; 8 nucleotides align to TRBD1. V was clipped by 6 bases and J by 7 bases; unmatched bases: 7. Germline V gene sequence: CDR1 MNHEY, CDR2 SVGAGI. CDR3 length: 13 amino acids. CDR3 DNA: TGTGCCAGCAGGGACAGGGCCGGGGGTGAAGCTTTCTTT. Protein: CASRDRAGGEAFF.

The chain carries TRBV6-5 and TRBJ1-1, with D perhaps matching TRBD1 (6 bases). This CDR3 is built from 15 residues. V lost 6 bases to trimming and J lost 1 base, with 15 bases between them. Germline assignment: CDR1 MNHEY and CDR2 SVGAGI. The CDR3 bases are TGTGCCAGCAGCTTAGATCGCAGGGGGAACACTGAAGCTTTCTTT. This translates into CASSLDRRGNTEAFF.

The chain links TRBV18 to TRBJ1-1; 9 bases are shared with TRBD1. Trimming at V came to 5 bases and at J to 2 bases, leaving 6 bases not matched to a gene. The length of the CDR3 is 15 residues. CDR1 and CDR2 (germline): KGHSH, LQKENI. This CDR3 is CASSVGTGLNTEAFF. CDR3 DNA sequence: TGTGCCAGCTCAGTAGGGACAGGGCTCAACACTGAAGCTTTCTTT. Filled out from reference TRBV18 and TRBJ1-1, the complete variable domain reads NAGVMQNPRHLVRRRGQEARLRCSPMKGHSHVYWYRQLPEEGLKFMVYLQKENIIDESGMPKERFSAEFPKEGPSILRIQQVVRGDSAAYFCASSVGTGLNTEAFFGQGTRLTVV.

The V call is TRBV28, the J call TRBJ1-1, with 8 bases identical to TRBD1. The junction had 8 bases not matched to a gene; V was cut back by 9 bases and J by 5 bases. This CDR3 contains 13 residues. Germline assignment: CDR1 MDHEN and CDR2 SYDVKM. The CDR3 DNA sequence: TGTGCCAGTTCGACAGGGGCGAGAACTGAAGCTTTCTTT. Protein: CASSTGARTEAFF.

This rearrangement joins TRBV16 to TRBJ2-2; 7 bases fit TRBD1. The CDR3 loop spans 14 amino acids. Germline CDR1 is KGHSY and CDR2 is FQNENV. V shed 4 bases and J 8 bases; nucleotides not matched to a gene: 7. As DNA, the CDR3 is TGTGCCAGCAGCCCCCGGACAGGAACTGGGGAGCTGTTTTTT. This gives the protein CASSPRTGTGELFF.

The chain links TRBV7-9 to TRBJ2-5; 14 bases are shared with TRBD2. CDR3 length: 17 amino acids. The germline gives CDR1 SEHNR, CDR2 FQNEAQ (reference sequence). V lost 3 bases, J lost 5 bases, and 8 bases stayed unmatched. Here the CDR3 DNA reads TGTGCCAGCAGCTTGGGACTAGCGGGGGTGATAGGGGAGACCCAGTACTTC. It specifies CASSLGLAGVIGETQYF.

This chain connects TRBV3-1 (or the pseudogene TRBV3-2) to TRBJ2-2, with D perhaps TRBD2 (6 bases). From germline, CDR1 is LGHDT and CDR2 YNNKEL (reference sequence). This CDR3 is 16 amino acids long. Trimming stripped 6 bases from V and 4 bases from J, with 18 bases between. CDR3 protein: CASRNRDSGATGELFF. As DNA, the CDR3 is TGTGCCAGCAGGAACCGGGACTCAGGAGCCACCGGGGAGCTGTTTTTT.